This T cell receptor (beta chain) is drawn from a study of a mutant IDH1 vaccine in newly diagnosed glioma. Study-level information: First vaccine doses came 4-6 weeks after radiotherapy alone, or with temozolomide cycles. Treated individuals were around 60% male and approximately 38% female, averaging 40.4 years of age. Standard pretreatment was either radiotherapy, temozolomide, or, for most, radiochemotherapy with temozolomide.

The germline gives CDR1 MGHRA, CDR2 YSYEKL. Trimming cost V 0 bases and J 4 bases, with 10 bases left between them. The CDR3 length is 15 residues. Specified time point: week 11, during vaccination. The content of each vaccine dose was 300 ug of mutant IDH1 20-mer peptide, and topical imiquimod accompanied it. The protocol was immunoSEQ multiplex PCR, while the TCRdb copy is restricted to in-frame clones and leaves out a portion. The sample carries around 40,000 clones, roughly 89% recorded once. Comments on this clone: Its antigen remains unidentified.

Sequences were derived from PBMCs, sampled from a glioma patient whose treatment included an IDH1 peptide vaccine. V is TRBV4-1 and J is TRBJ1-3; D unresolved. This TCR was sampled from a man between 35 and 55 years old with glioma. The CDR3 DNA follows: TGCGCCAGCAGCCAAGATCACTTTGGGGGAAACACCATATATTTT. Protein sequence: CASSQDHFGGNTIYF.